Shown below are 14 T cell receptor beta chains from a single sample sequenced in a study of neoadjuvant anti-PD-1 for oral cavity cancer. The table came from immunoSEQ multiplex PCR; TCRdb's copy has only in-frame clones and leaves some out. The data show about 8,400 clones, 70% seen once. The time point here: after neoadjuvant nivolumab, at surgical resection. The specimen was PBMCs, collected after nivolumab (anti-PD-1) treatment. Receptors were obtained from a person aged 35 to 85 with oral cavity squamous cell carcinoma.

The J gene is TRBJ2-2, the V gene TRBV7-9; D unresolved. CDR3 length: 13 amino acids. V shed 5 bases and J shed 2 bases, with 6 bases lying between them. The germline V gene encodes CDR1 SEHNR and CDR2 FQNEAQ (reference sequence). DNA of the CDR3: TGTGCCAGCAGCACGAGAAACACCGGGGAGCTGTTTTTT. It encodes CASSTRNTGELFF.

This clone was counted a few times. The rearrangement joins TRBV5-8 to TRBJ1-2; possibly TRBD1 for D (6 bases). Germline CDR1 SGHTS, CDR2 YDEGEE. Trimming shortened V by 3 bases and J by 1 base, and 13 bases separated the two germline ends. The CDR3 consists of 15 residues. This chain's CDR3 is CASSSGGGINYGYTF. The CDR3 nucleotides are TGTGCCAGCAGCTCTGGAGGGGGGATTAACTATGGCTACACCTTC.

The chain is built from TRBV11-2 and TRBJ1-4; no reliable D call. The CDR3 sequence is 13 residues long. CDR1 is SGHAT, CDR2 FQNNGV, per germline. V shed 1 base and J shed 5 bases, with 5 bases lying between them. The CDR3 sequence is CASSLGRNEKLFF. The DNA for the CDR3 is TGTGCCAGCAGCTTAGGGCGGAATGAAAAACTGTTTTTT.

The V and J genes are TRBV6-4 and TRBJ1-2; TRBD1 matches at 12 bases. Losses at the gene ends were 5 bases for V and 6 bases for J; bases not matched to a gene: 4. The germline gives CDR1 MRHNA, CDR2 SNTAGT. The CDR3 spans 14 residues. The CDR3 nucleotides read TGTGCCAGCAGTAAGGGACAGGGGGCGAATGGCTACACCTTC. This translates into CASSKGQGANGYTF.

This clone occurred a few times. This chain joins TRBV18 and TRBJ2-7; D remains unclear. Germline V CDR1 and CDR2: KGHSH, LQKENI. The CDR3 length is 13 residues. V was shortened by 3 bases and J by 0 bases, with 6 bases between the two germline ends. As DNA, the CDR3 is TGTGCCAGCTCACCTCAGGTCTCCTACGAGCAGTACTTC. Translation gives CASSPQVSYEQYF.

This clone was counted a few times. The chain joins TRBV5-1 to TRBJ1-1, with TRBD1 matching over 9 bases. Per the germline V gene, CDR1 is SGHRS and CDR2 is YFSETQ. J gave up 1 base and V 3 bases, and 4 bases lay outside the gene matches. This CDR3 has 15 amino acids. The CDR3 sequence is CASSSDRGSNTEAFF. CDR3 coding DNA: TGCGCCAGCAGCTCCGACAGGGGGTCGAACACTGAAGCTTTCTTT. Using reference TRBV5-1 and TRBJ1-1 for the parts outside the CDR3, the full variable domain is KAGVTQTPRYLIKTRGQQVTLSCSPISGHRSVSWYQQTPGQGLQFLFEYFSETQRNKGNFPGRFSGRQFSNSRSEMNVSTLELGDSALYLCASSSDRGSNTEAFFGQGTRLTVV.

The chain uses TRBV7-8 and TRBJ2-5; a possible D gene is TRBD1 (5 bases). The germline V and J ends were trimmed by 2 bases and 2 bases, with 6 bases remaining between them. The CDR3 runs to 13 residues. Per the germline V gene, CDR1 is SGHVS and CDR2 is FQNEAQ. The CDR3 sequence: CASSLRTQETQYF. DNA for the CDR3: TGTGCCAGCAGCTTAAGGACACAAGAGACCCAGTACTTC.

The sample holds a few counts of this clone. The J gene is TRBJ2-7, the V gene TRBV2, with D perhaps matching TRBD1 (7 bases). Per germline, CDR1 SNHLY and CDR2 FYNNEI. This CDR3 comprises 17 residues. V lost 4 bases and J 2 bases, leaving 21 bases between the germline ends. In DNA, the CDR3 is TGTGCCAGCAGTGTAGGGGGCCGGGGACTTGTTGCCTACGAGCAGTACTTC. This gives the protein CASSVGGRGLVAYEQYF.

The chain recombines TRBV27 with TRBJ2-3; 9 bases are a match to TRBD1. The V gene end was trimmed by 2 bases and the J gene end by 1 base; junction bases not matched to a gene: 4. Germline values: CDR1 MNHEY, CDR2 SMNVEV (reference sequence). The CDR3 loop spans 16 amino acids. The CDR3 sequence is CASSLDRTGGTDTQYF. CDR3 DNA: TGTGCCAGCAGTTTAGACCGGACAGGGGGCACAGATACGCAGTATTTT.

This chain joins TRBV4-3 and TRBJ2-2; no reliable D call. In germline, CDR1 is LGHNA, CDR2 YSLEER. Trimming took 0 bases from V and 5 from J, leaving 4 bases between them. The CDR3 runs to 13 residues. CDR3: CASSQEVTGELFF. The CDR3 nucleotides read TGCGCCAGCAGCCAAGAGGTAACCGGGGAGCTGTTTTTT.

This clone was seen a few times. The chain links TRBV6-5 to TRBJ2-7, with 8 positions matching TRBD2. Trimming cost V 8 bases and J 5 bases; bases outside gene matches: 11. CDR3 length: 14 amino acids. From germline, CDR1 is MNHEY and CDR2 SVGAGI. The DNA for the CDR3 is TGTGCCAGCGCTCCGGGAGGGGGGGTCAACGAGCAGTACTTC. This codes for CASAPGGGVNEQYF.

V and J are TRBV4-2 and TRBJ2-2; 8 bases line up with TRBD1. The CDR3 sequence is 19 residues long. The V and J ends lost 1 base and 0 bases, in that order; junction bases with no gene match: 10. Germline-derived CDR1 and CDR2 are LGHNA and YNFKEQ. CDR3 nucleotides: TGTGCCAGCAGCCAAGCAGGGGGCAGGGTAACTCCGAACACCGGGGAGCTGTTTTTT. Translation gives CASSQAGGRVTPNTGELFF.

The chain joins TRBV11-3 to TRBJ1-5; 7 bases fit TRBD1. The CDR3 consists of 19 residues. The germline CDR1 and CDR2 sequences are SGHNT and YENEEA. With 0 bases clipped from V and 0 bases from J, the junction kept 11 bases outside the gene matches. CDR3 nucleotide sequence: TGTGCCAGCAGCTTAGAGAGAGGGGGCCCGAATTATAGCAATCAGCCCCAGCATTTT. Its protein product is CASSLERGGPNYSNQPQHF. Variable domain in full (rest from reference TRBV11-3 and TRBJ1-5): EAGVVQSPRYKIIEKKQPVAFWCNPISGHNTLYWYLQNLGQGPELLIRYENEEAVDDSQLPKDRFSAERLKGVDSTLKIQPAELGDSAVYLCASSLERGGPNYSNQPQHFGDGTRLSIL.

This chain links TRBV11-2 with TRBJ2-5; D not certain. The CDR3 is 14 amino acids. V was cut by 1 base and J by 2 bases, with 8 bases left in between. Germline values: CDR1 SGHAT, CDR2 FQNNGV. The CDR3 sequence is CASSLGSDQETQYF. In DNA form, the CDR3 reads TGTGCCAGCAGCTTAGGCTCCGATCAAGAGACCCAGTACTTC.